These T cell receptor beta chains were read from a single sample in a study of T cells in Graves' hyperthyroidism and ophthalmopathy. Using its own MiXCR run on the multiplex PCR reads, TCRdb lists one record per CDR3 protein. Here the sample spans about 640,000 distinct CDR3 sequences, more than 20% being singletons. Input material: blood. The receptors were sampled from a man between 25 and 39 years old with Graves' ophthalmopathy. CDR3s leave out the opening cysteine and the closing phenylalanine or tryptophan. Fields, in order: CDR3 protein, CDR3 length, D gene, V gene, J gene. The D gene is left open where the match is weak.

CDR3: SGGTGGSYEQY
length: 11
D: TRBD1
V: TRBV29-1
J: TRBJ2-7

CDR3: ASSVGDSGNNEQF
length: 13
D: TRBD2
V: TRBV9
J: TRBJ2-1

CDR3: ASGLAYNEQF
length: 10
D: TRBD2
V: TRBV28
J: TRBJ2-1

CDR3: ASSQLAPDTQY
length: 11
D: .
V: TRBV27
J: TRBJ2-3

CDR3: ASSLARTIQETQY
length: 13
D: .
V: TRBV7-8
J: TRBJ2-5

CDR3: ASTAEVSGYNYNEQF
length: 15
D: .
V: TRBV2
J: TRBJ2-1

CDR3: ASGNGASLDEQY
length: 12
D: .
V: TRBV27
J: TRBJ2-7

CDR3: ASGLIPGDTGELF
length: 13
D: .
V: TRBV12-5
J: TRBJ2-2

CDR3: SAREGRGLMSYEQY
length: 14
D: .
V: TRBV20-1
J: TRBJ2-7

CDR3: SAQPFRYSYEQY
length: 12
D: .
V: TRBV20-1
J: TRBJ2-7

CDR3: ASSLDKGGSFQPQH
length: 14
D: .
V: TRBV7-2
J: TRBJ1-5

CDR3: ASSWGTGGHEQY
length: 12
D: TRBD1
V: TRBV5-1
J: TRBJ2-7

CDR3: ASSGEEGAPEQY
length: 12
D: .
V: TRBV28
J: TRBJ2-7

CDR3: ASRAAGTWDNEQF
length: 13
D: .
V: TRBV5-1
J: TRBJ2-1

CDR3: SARESTEAF
length: 9
D: .
V: TRBV20-1
J: TRBJ1-1

CDR3: ASRAIAGADGELF
length: 13
D: TRBD2
V: TRBV11-2
J: TRBJ2-2

CDR3: ASSSEAGGPQETQY
length: 14
D: TRBD2
V: TRBV5-1
J: TRBJ2-5

CDR3: ASSLGLAGESRNEQF
length: 15
D: TRBD2
V: TRBV28
J: TRBJ2-1

CDR3: ASSSSGTGGFGELF
length: 14
D: TRBD1
V: TRBV2
J: TRBJ2-2

CDR3: AWSSTGSAGEKLF
length: 13
D: .
V: TRBV30
J: TRBJ1-4

CDR3: ASTTNPIPGSTNYGYT
length: 16
D: .
V: TRBV9
J: TRBJ1-2

CDR3: ASSYMRQMNTEAF
length: 13
D: .
V: TRBV6-1
J: TRBJ1-1

CDR3: SATNGEQGLYEQY
length: 13
D: .
V: TRBV20-1
J: TRBJ2-7